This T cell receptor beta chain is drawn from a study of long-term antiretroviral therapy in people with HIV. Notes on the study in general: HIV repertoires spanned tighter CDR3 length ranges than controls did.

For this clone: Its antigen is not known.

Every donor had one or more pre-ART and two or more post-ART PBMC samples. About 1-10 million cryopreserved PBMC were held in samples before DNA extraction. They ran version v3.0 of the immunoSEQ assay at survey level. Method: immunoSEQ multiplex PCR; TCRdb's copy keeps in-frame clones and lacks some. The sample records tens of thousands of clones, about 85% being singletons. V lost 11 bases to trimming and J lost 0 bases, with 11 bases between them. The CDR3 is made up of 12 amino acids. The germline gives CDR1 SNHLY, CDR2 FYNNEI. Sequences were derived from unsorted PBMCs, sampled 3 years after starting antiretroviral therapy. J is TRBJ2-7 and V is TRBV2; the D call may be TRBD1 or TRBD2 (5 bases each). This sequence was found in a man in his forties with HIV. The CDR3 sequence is CAGAGFSYEQYF. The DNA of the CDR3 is TGTGCCGGGGCGGGTTTCTCCTACGAGCAGTACTTC. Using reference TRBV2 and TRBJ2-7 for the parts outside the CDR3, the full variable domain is EPEVTQTPSHQVTQMGQEVILRCVPISNHLYFYWYRQILGQKVEFLVSFYNNEISEKSEIFDDQFSVERPDGSNFTLKIRSTKLEDSAMYFCAGAGFSYEQYFGPGTRLTVT.